The clone carrying this TCR beta chain was picked up many times. Its target is unknown. The sample belongs to a study of regulatory T cells in long-lasting Graves disease. Study-level results: A limited number of samples was an acknowledged limitation.

V lost 5 bases, J lost 0 bases, and 17 bases lay in between. The germline CDR1 and CDR2 sequences are SGHAT and FQNNGV. The length of the CDR3 is 17 residues. With iRepertoire HTBI primers and Arm-PCR of CDR3 regions, TCR beta libraries were built. TCRdb used MiXCR to reprocess the multiplex PCR reads, holding one entry per CDR3 protein. The table has hundreds of thousands of distinct CDR3 sequences, about 16% seen once; the top ten hold 20% to 25%. The time point denotes: newly diagnosed GD, antithyroid drugs for less than 3 months. PBMC-extracted RNA yielded the TCR library. Staff drew about 8.9 milliliters of peripheral blood into EDTA tubes. Another study also made use of these data, one on T cells in Graves' hyperthyroidism and ophthalmopathy. That source adds: These patients, aged 18 to 65, had recently diagnosed hyperthyroidism lasting under 2 months. Separation of ophthalmopathy from stable hyperthyroidism was achieved by a 13 V-J model.

This TCR derives from a woman in her forties or fifties with Graves disease. The V gene is TRBV11-2, the J gene TRBJ2-1; tentative D call: TRBD2 (5 bases). The sequencing used peripheral blood mononuclear cells (PBMCs), collected at new diagnosis, from a patient treated with antithyroid drugs. The CDR3 loop reads CASSPRGGPSSYNEQFF. As DNA, the CDR3 is TGTGCCAGCAGCCCCCGAGGCGGGCCGAGCTCCTACAATGAGCAGTTCTTC.